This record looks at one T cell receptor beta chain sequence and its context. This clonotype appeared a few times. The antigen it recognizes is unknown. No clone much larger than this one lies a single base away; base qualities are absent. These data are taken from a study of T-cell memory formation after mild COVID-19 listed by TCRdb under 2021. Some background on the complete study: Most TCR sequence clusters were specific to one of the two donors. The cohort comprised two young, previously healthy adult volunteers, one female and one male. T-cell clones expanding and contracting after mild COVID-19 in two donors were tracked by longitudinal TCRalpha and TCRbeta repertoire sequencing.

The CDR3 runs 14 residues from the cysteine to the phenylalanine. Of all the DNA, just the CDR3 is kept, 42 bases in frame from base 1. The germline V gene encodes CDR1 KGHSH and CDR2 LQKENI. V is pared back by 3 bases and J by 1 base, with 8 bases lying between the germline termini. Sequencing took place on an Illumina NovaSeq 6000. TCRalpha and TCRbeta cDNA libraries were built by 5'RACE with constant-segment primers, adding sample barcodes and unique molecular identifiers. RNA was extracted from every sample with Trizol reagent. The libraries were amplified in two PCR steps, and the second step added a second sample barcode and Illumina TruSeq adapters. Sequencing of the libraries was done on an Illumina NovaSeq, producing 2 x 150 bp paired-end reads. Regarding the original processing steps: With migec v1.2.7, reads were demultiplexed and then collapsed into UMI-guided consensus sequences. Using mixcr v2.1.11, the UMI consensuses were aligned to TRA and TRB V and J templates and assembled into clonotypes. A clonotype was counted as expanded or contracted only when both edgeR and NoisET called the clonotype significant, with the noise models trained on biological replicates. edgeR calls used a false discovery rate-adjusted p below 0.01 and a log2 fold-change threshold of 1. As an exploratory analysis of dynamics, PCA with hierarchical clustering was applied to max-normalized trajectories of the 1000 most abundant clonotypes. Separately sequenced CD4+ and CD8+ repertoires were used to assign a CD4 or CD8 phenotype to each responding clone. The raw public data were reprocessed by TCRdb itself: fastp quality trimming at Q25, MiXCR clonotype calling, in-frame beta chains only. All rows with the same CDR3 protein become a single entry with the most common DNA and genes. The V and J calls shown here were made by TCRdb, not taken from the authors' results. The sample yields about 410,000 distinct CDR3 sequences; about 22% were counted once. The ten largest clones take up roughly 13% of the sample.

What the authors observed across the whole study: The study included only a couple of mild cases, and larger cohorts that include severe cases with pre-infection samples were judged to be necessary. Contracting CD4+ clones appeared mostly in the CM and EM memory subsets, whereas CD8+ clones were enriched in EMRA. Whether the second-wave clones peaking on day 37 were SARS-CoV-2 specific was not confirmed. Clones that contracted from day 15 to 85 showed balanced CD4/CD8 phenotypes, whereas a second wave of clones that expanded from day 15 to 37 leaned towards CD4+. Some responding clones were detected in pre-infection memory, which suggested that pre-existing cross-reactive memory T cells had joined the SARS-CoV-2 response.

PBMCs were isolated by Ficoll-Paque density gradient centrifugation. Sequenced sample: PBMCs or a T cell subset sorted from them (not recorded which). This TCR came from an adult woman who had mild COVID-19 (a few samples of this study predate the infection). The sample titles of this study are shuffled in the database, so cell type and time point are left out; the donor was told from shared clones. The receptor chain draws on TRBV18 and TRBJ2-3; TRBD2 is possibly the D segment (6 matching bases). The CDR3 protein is CASSPGLRTDTQYF. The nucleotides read TGTGCCAGCTCACCGGGACTCCGCACAGATACGCAGTATTTT. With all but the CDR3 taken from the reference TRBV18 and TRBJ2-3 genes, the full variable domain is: NAGVMQNPRHLVRRRGQEARLRCSPMKGHSHVYWYRQLPEEGLKFMVYLQKENIIDESGMPKERFSAEFPKEGPSILRIQQVVRGDSAAYFCASSPGLRTDTQYFGPGTRLTVL.